The present T cell receptor beta chain was sequenced within a study of T cell responses to AZD1222 COVID-19 vaccine. Study context: Second-dose schedules of about 4 or about 12 weeks were combined. Overall study results and limits: Only a handful of people who got AZD1222 tested seropositive at baseline. Spike-specific TCR repertoires showed rising breadth and depth after two AZD1222 doses. Donors were mostly white British, more females; clonal diversity possibly underestimated.

About this clone itself: No antigen is known for it.

V lost 1 base to trimming and J lost 3 bases, with 9 bases between them. Germline V gene sequence: CDR1 MNHNS, CDR2 SASEGT. The CDR3 runs 14 residues. Only in-frame clones appear in the TCRdb table, and some are missing; sequencing was by immunoSEQ multiplex PCR. The sample holds about 110,000 clones, around 80% seen once. Here the sequenced sample was peripheral blood, taken on day 0 of AZD1222 vaccination. This sequence joins TRBV6-1 and TRBJ1-1; possibly TRBD1 for D (5 bases). This sequence originates from an adult in good health. CDR3 nucleotides: TGTGCCAGCAGTGAAGGGGGCGCGTACACTGAAGCTTTCTTT. Amino acid sequence: CASSEGGAYTEAFF.